This TCR beta chain is drawn from a study of cytomegalovirus exposure and HLA in healthy donors (dated by TCRdb to 2016 to 2017). In the study overall: An earlier analysis of 587 of the donors reported approximately 270 Gb of sequence data and 100 million to 140 million unique TCR beta sequences from about 179 million T cells. Roughly 300 gigabases of sequencing data and around 88 million unique TCR sequences made up an early release that covered approximately 620 HLA-typed donors. Alongside the repertoire data, information on donor age, sex, ethnicity and CMV serostatus was compiled. The study aimed to test whether cataloging public T cell receptors could reveal signatures of past pathogen exposure. A few DR-DQ haplotypes were treated as single units for association and clustering because of strong linkage in the cohort. Rather than using new phenotypic data, the later analysis identified candidate immune exposures from TCR beta sequences and from how often those sequences occurred across donors. All discovery cohort repertoires had been generated on a single sequencing platform. A later analysis re-examined previously published TCR beta repertoires from more than 550 donors and added high-resolution HLA genotyping to investigate patterns of TCR occurrence. Among around 400 genotyped donors of the cohort, an average of about 240,000 unique TCR beta nucleotide sequences were sequenced per donor, about a sixth of them non-productive. The study profiled the T cell repertoires of 666 subjects by immunosequencing and related them to cytomegalovirus serostatus. A separate validation cohort of roughly 130 different subjects was used in addition to the roughly 700-subject first cohort. In a later genetic analysis, genome-wide SNP genotypes for 398 of the 666 donors were used, and that subset was treated as a discovery cohort. Class I and class II HLA loci were covered by the typing at four-digit resolution. The genetic ancestry cluster associated with self-reported Caucasian donors included over 80% of the roughly 390 genotyped donors. Typing coverage varied by locus: 629-630 donors for A, B, C, DRB1 and DQB1; roughly 520 for DQA1; around 570 for DPA1; fewer than 480 for DPB1. In an earlier analysis of a few hundred of the donors, high-throughput TCR beta sequencing was used to judge whether each TCR beta V gene segment behaved as functional or pseudogenic. To predict cytomegalovirus infection status, the study combined high-throughput TCR immunosequencing, statistical association of individual TCRs with disease status, and machine learning.

Details on this clone: Its antigen has not been determined. The sample holds no much larger clone one base away, and base qualities are not on file.

The cohort comprised some 700 healthy bone marrow donors. At the time of sampling, all cohort members were nominally healthy, though unrecorded immune exposures were likely present. Of the roughly 720 cohort members, approximately 300 had positive CMV serostatus and 350 to 450 had negative CMV serostatus, and CMV serostatus was not recorded for the donor. Every donor gave a peripheral blood sample, and the peripheral blood mononuclear cells from that sample were used for TCR beta sequencing. The Qiagen DNeasy Blood Extraction Kit was used to extract genomic DNA from the blood cell samples. Summary of the overall study and its limitations: Several of the top co-occurrence clusters appeared to be linked to parvovirus B19, influenza, CMV and Epstein-Barr virus, according to a later analysis. Cytomegalovirus status was reported to be diagnosed by the classifier with high specificity and sensitivity in both the original and validation cohorts. Sequencing depth was assumed to be roughly uniform across donors in the presence/absence analyses, though that assumption may not hold. In an earlier analysis of 587 of the donors, most TCR beta V segments appeared in productive rearrangements about 87% or about 30% of the time, broadly matching IMGT annotations. The authors suggested that the approach could potentially be generalized to other disease states and immunological phenotypes. A further reported finding was that TCR beta sequences accurately predicted the HLA-A and HLA-B alleles for most subjects in the first cohort. A total of 150 to 200 TCR beta chains were listed by the study as associated with cytomegalovirus. Most TCR sequences were observed very rarely across donors, whereas some public TCRs were present in many individuals. In vitro tests confirmed that three of the cytomegalovirus-associated TCR beta chains recognize cytomegalovirus antigens. The sequencing pipeline was judged likely to have produced a cluster of highly shared sequence variants as a technical artifact. In this cohort, only TCR beta chains were sequenced, and detectable features were limited by the absence of alpha or paired-chain data. HLA typing was unavailable for some donors at each locus, so association tests used only the typed subset. Immune exposure information for the cohort was limited to CMV serostatus. Linkage disequilibrium might explain the correlated functional status among segregating V segments, but an unknown experimental factor could not be excluded. A later analysis found that TCR association rates varied across HLA loci, with DRB1 alleles showing the most associated TCRs and HLA-C alleles the fewest. Strong co-occurrence of HLA alleles, especially DR and DQ, made assigning TCR associations to individual alleles difficult. An association between a missense DCLRE1C variant and V-gene and J-gene trimming of TCR beta chains was found in a later genetic analysis and replicated in an independent cohort. A later genetic analysis reported fewer N-insertions in productive TCRs among donors in an Asian-associated ancestry cluster than the roughly 670-donor mean. A later analysis found that most CMV-associated TCR beta chains appeared HLA-restricted, with HLA associations seemingly driven largely by CMV exposure. About 17 rarely observed V segments, including chromosome 9 orphons, were excluded from the earlier analysis of some 590 of the donors because counts were too low. In a later analysis, HLA-associated TCR beta chains were found to be more clonally expanded and to have lower generation probabilities than equally common non-associated chains. At a false discovery rate of 0.05, a later analysis linked 16,951 TCR beta sequences to specific HLA alleles.

Receptor amplification or capture employed the immunoSEQ multiplex PCR assay. For the multiplex PCR, a mixture combining 60 forward primers for TCR Vbeta segments and 13 reverse primers for TCR Jbeta segments was used. The CDR3 region of rearranged TCR beta genes was amplified from genomic DNA by a multiplex PCR assay. The Illumina HiSeq System was used to sequence the amplified TCR beta libraries as 87-base-pair reads. In the source study's methods: A later analysis tallied around 80 million unique TCR beta chains across the 700 or so repertoires, and about 12 million of those chains were shared by two or more donors. Raw reads were error-corrected and collapsed into unique sequences by a nearest-neighbor algorithm in which closely related sequences were merged to remove PCR and sequencing errors. To assign V, D and J gene segments, CDR3 sequences were aligned to IMGT reference sequences. For a sequence to be retained, a match of at least six nucleotides to both a V gene segment and a J gene segment was required. A rearrangement counted as productive if the CDR3 had no stop codons and remained in frame with V and J, and every other rearrangement counted as non-productive. Following IMGT convention, CDR3 was defined as the stretch from the second conserved V-encoded cysteine to the conserved J-encoded phenylalanine. The earlier analysis of about 610 of the donors excluded sequences that lacked an unambiguous match to a single V gene segment. In an earlier analysis of around 600 of the donors, V segments were called functional above 56.7% productive rearrangements and were called segregating when the between-donor standard deviation exceeded 5%. A statistical classification framework was built to diagnose cytomegalovirus status from the catalog of TCR beta chain sequences. V and J gene assignment, in a later analysis, came from comparing TCR nucleotide sequences with IMGT/GENE-DB human TR gene sequences. Using the TCRdist pipeline, a later analysis assigned CDR3 sequences along with most-parsimonious VDJ recombination scenarios. In a later analysis, each TCR beta chain was defined by its CDR3 amino acid sequence together with its V-gene family, and reads lacking a unique V-gene family were excluded. As a way to deal with suspected cross-contamination and a sequencing artifact, a later analysis dropped nearly 600 nucleotide sequences that were highly shared and had low generation probability. A later analysis calculated a clonal expansion index for each public chain from normalized within-repertoire ranks of inferred template counts. Generation probabilities in a later analysis came from a VDJ recombination model fitted to out-of-frame rearrangements, and those results were checked against IGoR. In a later analysis, TCR-TCR, TCR-HLA and TCR-CMV co-occurrence was scored with hypergeometric tests, and a repertoire-size bias correction was applied to TCR pairs. In a later analysis, false discovery rates were estimated by permuting HLA or CMV assignments 20 times. In a later analysis, co-occurring TCRs were grouped with DBSCAN, and TCRdist sequence similarity was added when clustering was performed within HLA-allele-positive subsets. For co-occurrence clustering, repertoires with fewer than 30,000 or more than 120,000 public chains were excluded, along with roughly five repertoires with anomalous nucleotide sharing. In its TCRdb copy, this immuneACCESS table keeps in-frame sequences only and misses some clones. Where compared with another copy, unresolved V genes explain less than half of these, and the others have no known cause. D and trimming were read from the DNA, whereas the V and J calls and clone size are those reported in that table. The sample includes about 140,000 clones, with 73% observed a single time. Under 15% of the sample belongs to the ten largest clones.

This TCR was sampled from a human donor in good health. The sequenced sample was PBMCs.

The nucleotides read TGTGCCTGGAAAGCGACAGGGGGTTACGCAGATACGCAGTATTTT. It encodes CAWKATGGYADTQYF. The chain links TRBV30 with TRBJ2-3; 9 of the junction bases match TRBD1. The germline V gene (reference sequence) provides CDR1 GTSNPN and CDR2 SVGIG. The CDR3 numbers 15 residues from cysteine through phenylalanine. This entry keeps only the CDR3 DNA: 45 bases, framed from base 1. Relative to germline, V is missing 4 bases and J is missing 4 bases, with 9 bases of the junction outside any gene match.